This passage covers 5 T cell receptor beta chains from one sample sequenced in a study of blood T cell repertoires in COVID-19. The data were produced by immunoSEQ multiplex PCR, yet TCRdb's version contains in-frame clones alone and is incomplete. This table has 210,000 or so clones, around nine tenths appearing once. The sample comprised peripheral blood. All receptors come from a man aged 18 to 29 with active or convalescent COVID-19.

This clone appeared once. The gene calls are TRBV28 and TRBJ2-7; no clear D. CDR1 is MDHEN, CDR2 SYDVKM, per germline. V lost 2 bases to trimming and J lost 9 bases, with 17 bases between them. This CDR3 is 14 amino acids long. The CDR3 loop is CASSLGPGESGQYF. The CDR3 bases are TGTGCCAGCAGTTTAGGCCCCGGAGAGAGTGGGCAGTACTTC.

V usage is TRBV6-1 and J usage is TRBJ1-5; weak D call: TRBD1 (6 bases). CDR3 length: 15 amino acids. Germline V gene lookup returns CDR1 MNHNS and CDR2 SASEGT. V lost 1 base and J 2 bases, leaving 9 bases between the germline ends. For the CDR3, the DNA is TGTGCCAGCAGTGAAGGGACAGAGGGCAATCAGCCCCAGCATTTT. Encoded protein: CASSEGTEGNQPQHF.

This chain joins TRBV5-1 and TRBJ1-4; 8 bases line up with TRBD1. Germline V gives CDR1 SGHRS, CDR2 YFSETQ. The trim removed 0 bases at V and 4 bases at J, leaving 5 bases unmatched. The CDR3 is 16 residues long. DNA for the CDR3: TGCGCCAGCAGCTTGGAAACAGGGGGACTTAATGAAAAACTGTTTTTT. As protein: CASSLETGGLNEKLFF.

In this sample, this clone turned up once. This chain joins TRBV28 and TRBJ1-5, with 10 bases matching TRBD1. Germline trimming cut 9 bases from V and 1 base from J; bases unmatched to any gene: 3. Germline CDR1 MDHEN, CDR2 SYDVKM. CDR3 length: 14 amino acids. CDR3 protein: CASRGQGSNQPQHF. Here the CDR3 DNA reads TGTGCCAGTCGGGGACAGGGGAGCAATCAGCCCCAGCATTTT.

This chain uses TRBV11-1 with TRBJ2-1; D is undetermined. Germline V gives CDR1 SGHAT, CDR2 FQDESV (reference sequence). Trimming shortened V by 5 bases and J by 11 bases, and 16 bases separated the two germline ends. This CDR3 is built from 13 residues. In DNA form, the CDR3 reads TGTGCCAGCAGCCTCCGAGGAGCCGGTAAGCAGTTCTTC. This codes for CASSLRGAGKQFF.